Following are 32 T cell receptor beta chains from one sample sequenced in a study of T-cell memory formation after mild COVID-19. TCRdb called the 5' RACE reads again in MiXCR, with one record for every CDR3 protein. The sample includes roughly 130,000 distinct CDR3 sequences, roughly 6.2% of them seen just once. The sequenced material came from PBMCs or a T cell subset sorted from them (not recorded which). The receptor source for this set is an adult woman who had mild COVID-19 (a few samples of this study predate the infection). Cell type and time point are not known.

V and J are TRBV11-3 and TRBJ2-4, with D tentatively TRBD1 (7 bases). This CDR3 is 15 amino acids long. CDR1 is SGHNT and CDR2 is YENEEA in the germline V gene. V was cut by 4 bases and J by 7 bases, with 17 bases left in between. The CDR3 spells CASSSAQGGTNIQYF. DNA for the CDR3: TGTGCCAGCAGCTCAGCTCAGGGGGGAACGAACATTCAGTACTTC.

Only a few counts were recorded for this clonotype. In DNA form, the CDR3 reads TGTGCCAGCAGCCTCCTGAATGGGCCACCAAACACCATATATTTT. Amino acid sequence: CASSLLNGPPNTIYF. The chain uses TRBV7-2 and TRBJ1-3; no reliable D call. Deletions cut 5 bases from V and 6 bases from J, with 17 bases between. The length of the CDR3 is 15 residues. The germline CDR1 and CDR2 sequences are SGHTA and FQGNSA.

This chain connects TRBV20-1 to TRBJ1-5; weak D call: TRBD1 (6 bases). The CDR3 runs to 13 residues. The germline V gene encodes CDR1 DFQATT and CDR2 SNEGSKA (reference sequence). With 5 bases removed from V and 3 bases from J, the gap between germline ends came to 11 bases. CDR3 DNA sequence: TGCAGTGCTGGGGGCGGGGTCAATCAGCCCCAGCATTTT. Its protein product is CSAGGGVNQPQHF.

This clonotype was seen many times. The chain has TRBV12-3 or TRBV12-4 and TRBJ2-7; TRBD1 matches 8 bases. CDR3 length: 15 amino acids. Trimming removed 0 bases from V and 5 bases from J; junction bases left unmatched: 6. The CDR3 spells CASSLAGTGSNEQYF. CDR3 nucleotides: TGTGCCAGCAGTTTAGCGGGGACAGGATCTAACGAGCAGTACTTC.

The sample holds a few counts of this clonotype. The chain carries TRBV7-9 and TRBJ1-6, with D maybe TRBD1 (6 bases). Trimming removed 5 bases at V and 9 bases at J, with 14 bases between. This CDR3 region has 14 residues. Per germline, CDR1 SEHNR and CDR2 FQNEAQ (reference sequence). The CDR3 DNA sequence: TGTGCCAGCAGCGCCGTGACAGGAGTTTCACCCCTCCACTTT. It codes for CASSAVTGVSPLHF.

Only a few counts were recorded for this clonotype. The chain couples TRBV7-3 to TRBJ1-2; D might be TRBD1 (5 bases). The CDR3 has 14 amino acids. From germline, CDR1 is SGHTA and CDR2 FQGTGA. Trimming cost V 1 base and J 5 bases, with 11 bases left between them. CDR3 amino acids: CASSLKAAGYGYTF. For the CDR3, the DNA is TGTGCCAGCAGCTTAAAGGCCGCAGGGTATGGCTACACCTTC.

This clonotype was seen at least ten times. This rearrangement joins TRBV20-1 to TRBJ2-3; the match to TRBD2 covers 8 bases. There are 15 residues in the CDR3. Trimming at V came to 0 bases and at J to 3 bases, leaving 5 bases not matched to a gene. CDR1 is DFQATT and CDR2 is SNEGSKA in the germline V gene (reference sequence). The chain's CDR3 is CSARDPGGPTDTQYF. The CDR3 DNA follows: TGCAGTGCTAGAGATCCGGGAGGGCCGACAGATACGCAGTATTTT.

This clonotype occurred a few times. J is TRBJ1-2 and V is TRBV20-1; a weak D match, TRBD1 (5 bases). This CDR3 has 11 residues. Trimming shortened V by 6 bases and J by 8 bases, and 13 bases separated the two germline ends. Germline CDR1 reads DFQATT; CDR2 reads SNEGSKA (reference sequence). CDR3 DNA: TGCAGTGCAGAACAGGTGGAGGGCTACACCTTC. This gives the protein CSAEQVEGYTF.

There are many counts of this clonotype. The V call is TRBV6-5, the J call TRBJ1-1; D gene unclear. Trimming pared 10 bases from V and 10 bases from J, leaving 28 bases between. Germline V CDR1 and CDR2: MNHEY, SVGAGI. This CDR3 region has 15 residues. CDR3 in amino acids: CATRAELGLSVGAFF. CDR3 DNA sequence: TGTGCCACCAGAGCCGAACTAGGACTTTCGGTCGGAGCTTTCTTT.

Only a few counts were recorded for this clonotype. The chain has TRBV5-5 and TRBJ2-5, with D tentatively TRBD2 (5 bases). The V gene's germline CDR1 is SGHKS and CDR2 YYEKEE (reference sequence). V lost 0 bases and J lost 5, with 11 bases in between. CDR3 size: 14 residues. The CDR3 region has the DNA TGTGCCAGCAGCTTGGGGGCGCGCGGGGAGACCCAGTACTTC. Protein sequence: CASSLGARGETQYF.

The V gene is TRBV20-1, the J gene TRBJ2-7; tentatively, D is TRBD1 (5 bases). Trimming took off 3 bases at V and 6 bases at J, with 9 bases between the two ends. The length of the CDR3 is 11 residues. Germline V gene data show CDR1 as DFQATT and CDR2 as SNEGSKA (reference sequence). The CDR3 DNA sequence: TGCAGTGCTAGTCAGGGTACCGAGCAGTACTTC. This encodes CSASQGTEQYF.

In its sample, this clonotype was seen a few times. The rearrangement links TRBV5-1 to TRBJ1-1; 7 bases align to TRBD1. The J segment lost 1 base and the V segment lost 2 bases, leaving 5 bases of the junction unmatched. CDR1 SGHRS and CDR2 YFSETQ come from the germline V gene. The CDR3 consists of 15 residues. CDR3 sequence: CASSFRQGPNTEAFF. DNA for the CDR3: TGCGCCAGCAGCTTTAGACAGGGACCGAACACTGAAGCTTTCTTT.

The chain joins TRBV5-1 to TRBJ2-3; D is perhaps TRBD2 (6 bases). Trimming left V 2 bases short and J 2 bases short, with 9 bases between. Germline V gives CDR1 SGHRS, CDR2 YFSETQ. The CDR3 is made up of 14 amino acids. The CDR3 spells CASSFGGTTDTQYF. The DNA of the CDR3 is TGCGCCAGCAGCTTCGGAGGGACCACAGATACGCAGTATTTT.

This sequence joins TRBV27 and TRBJ2-4; D uncertain. Trimming removed 4 bases from V and 4 bases from J, with 14 bases in between. The CDR3 runs to 15 residues. Germline loops: CDR1 MNHEY, CDR2 SMNVEV (reference sequence). The CDR3 DNA sequence: TGTGCCAGCAGTTATATGGACGGAAGAAAAAACATTCAGTACTTC. Its protein is CASSYMDGRKNIQYF.

The chain employs TRBV12-3 or TRBV12-4 and TRBJ1-2; TRBD1 aligns across 8 bases. The CDR3 totals 15 residues. V dropped 1 base and J dropped 2; count of bases not matched to a gene: 3. CDR3 residues: CASSLGAGGNYGYTF. As DNA, the CDR3 is TGTGCCAGCAGTTTAGGCGCAGGGGGCAACTATGGCTACACCTTC.

This clonotype was seen ten or more times. The chain uses TRBV12-3 or TRBV12-4 and TRBJ2-2; D may be TRBD2 (5 bases). This CDR3 region has 13 residues. V shed 6 bases and J shed 5 bases, with 10 bases lying between them. The DNA for the CDR3 is TGTGCCAGCAGGCTCGGCGGGACCGGGGAGCTGTTTTTT. This sequence encodes CASRLGGTGELFF.

This clonotype turned up a few times. The chain carries TRBV25-1 and TRBJ1-3; D remains unclear. Between the trimmed V and J ends, which lost 7 bases and 0 bases, there was a span of 10 bases. Germline lookup yields CDR1 MGHDK and CDR2 SYGVNS. The CDR3 is 14 amino acids. CDR3: CASMRESSGNTIYF. In DNA form, the CDR3 reads TGTGCCAGCATGAGGGAGAGCTCTGGAAACACCATATATTTT.

Ten or more counts support this clonotype. This chain links TRBV4-1 with TRBJ1-1, with D perhaps matching TRBD1 (6 bases). V lost 3 bases and J 0 bases, leaving 11 bases between the germline ends. Germline CDR1 is MGHRA and CDR2 is YSYEKL. The CDR3 loop spans 15 amino acids. CDR3: CASSHERGMNTEAFF. CDR3 sequence (DNA): TGCGCCAGCAGCCACGAGAGGGGGATGAACACTGAAGCTTTCTTT.

This clonotype showed up many times. The chain links TRBV20-1 to TRBJ2-3; 7 bases fit TRBD1. V was clipped by 2 bases and J by 5 bases; unmatched bases: 7. CDR3 length equals 14 residues. Germline assignment: CDR1 DFQATT and CDR2 SNEGSKA (reference sequence). CDR3 sequence reads: CSARTGTVVDTQYF. CDR3 nucleotides: TGCAGTGCTAGAACCGGGACAGTGGTAGATACGCAGTATTTT.

The V and J genes are TRBV12-3 or TRBV12-4 and TRBJ2-1, with D uncertain. The V and J ends lost 5 bases and 4 bases respectively, with 6 bases between them. The CDR3 totals 12 residues. The CDR3 bases are TGTGCCAGCAGTGCTGATTACAATGAGCAGTTCTTC. Its translation: CASSADYNEQFF.

V is TRBV5-1 and J is TRBJ2-6; D unclear. The CDR3 is 16 amino acids. The germline V and J ends were trimmed by 6 bases and 0 bases, with 13 bases remaining between them. Germline lookup yields CDR1 SGHRS and CDR2 YFSETQ. The CDR3 DNA follows: TGCGCCAGCAAAGCCCTCCAGTACTCTGGGGCCAACGTCCTGACTTTC. It specifies CASKALQYSGANVLTF.

A word on this clonotype: Possible read error: a much larger clone is one base away. The V and J genes are TRBV20-1 and TRBJ1-6; TRBD1 matches 8 bases. Germline-derived CDR1 and CDR2 are DFQATT and SNEGSKA (reference sequence). J lost 5 bases, V lost 6 bases, and 6 bases had no gene match. This CDR3 has 14 amino acids. The CDR3 coding sequence is TGCAGTGCCCCGTACAGGGGGAATAATTCACCCCTCCACTTT. Amino acids: CSAPYRGNNSPLHF.

This chain links TRBV19 with TRBJ1-1; no definite D call. The V end was cut by 10 bases, the J end by 4 bases, with 7 bases between. Germline assignment: CDR1 LNHDA and CDR2 SQIVND (reference sequence). The CDR3 length is 10 residues. The CDR3 region is CATHGTEAFF. The CDR3 DNA is TGTGCCACCCACGGCACTGAAGCTTTCTTT. Full variable domain (outside the CDR3, taken from reference TRBV19 and TRBJ1-1): DGGITQSPKYLFRKEGQNVTLSCEQNLNHDAMYWYRQDPGQGLRLIYYSQIVNDFQKGDIAEGYSVSREKKESFPLTVTSAQKNPTAFYLCATHGTEAFFGQGTRLTVV.

This chain connects TRBV11-3 to TRBJ2-5; 14 positions match TRBD2. There are 16 residues in the CDR3. Germline CDR1 reads SGHNT; CDR2 reads YENEEA. Germline trimming cut 5 bases from V and 4 bases from J; bases unmatched to any gene: 6. The CDR3 reads CASSQGLAGVTETQYF. CDR3 nucleotide sequence: TGTGCCAGCAGCCAGGGACTAGCGGGAGTGACAGAGACCCAGTACTTC.

The genes are TRBV5-1 and TRBJ2-3; TRBD1 matches 8 bases. CDR1 and CDR2 from the germline V gene are SGHRS and YFSETQ. The CDR3 runs to 13 residues. With 4 bases clipped from V and 4 bases from J, the junction kept 2 bases outside the gene matches. CDR3 in DNA: TGCGCCAGCAGCCCGGACAGGGCAGATACGCAGTATTTT. Amino acids: CASSPDRADTQYF.

This clonotype was seen repeatedly, ten times or more. The chain employs TRBV5-1 and TRBJ2-3; 8 nucleotides agree with TRBD1. Losses at the gene ends were 4 bases for V and 4 bases for J; bases not matched to a gene: 8. Germline assignment: CDR1 SGHRS and CDR2 YFSETQ. The CDR3 has 15 residues. The CDR3 DNA reads TGCGCCAGCAGCCTGGGACAGGCAAATGCAGATACGCAGTATTTT. It is translated as CASSLGQANADTQYF.

This clonotype was found many times. The chain uses TRBV7-2 and TRBJ1-5, with D perhaps matching TRBD1 (6 bases). The CDR3 runs to 15 residues. Germline V gives CDR1 SGHTA, CDR2 FQGNSA. The ends were cut back, 5 bases at V and 4 bases at J, with 15 bases in the middle. CDR3: CASSPGRGRNQPQHF. CDR3 nucleotide sequence: TGTGCCAGCAGCCCCGGCAGGGGTAGGAATCAGCCCCAGCATTTT.

This clonotype was recorded a few times. This chain joins TRBV5-1 and TRBJ2-7; 7 bases are shared with TRBD1. The CDR3 has 16 residues. The V gene's germline CDR1 is SGHRS and CDR2 YFSETQ. V shed 3 bases and J 3 bases; nucleotides not matched to a gene: 12. CDR3 nucleotides: TGCGCCAGCAGCTACACCCGACAGGGCTCTCTCTACGAGCAGTACTTC. Encoded protein: CASSYTRQGSLYEQYF.

This clonotype was seen at least ten times. This chain uses TRBV5-1 with TRBJ2-1; 10 nucleotides agree with TRBD2. After removal of 3 bases from V and 8 bases from J, the junction contained 11 bases not matched to a gene. The CDR3 sequence is 16 residues long. CDR1 is SGHRS, CDR2 YFSETQ, per germline. Here the CDR3 reads CASSWGRAGGNDEQFF. The CDR3 bases are TGCGCCAGCAGCTGGGGCCGAGCGGGAGGGAACGATGAGCAGTTCTTC.

This clonotype was seen repeatedly, ten times or more. The J gene is TRBJ2-3, the V gene TRBV20-1, with D perhaps TRBD1 (5 bases). CDR3 size: 13 residues. Trimming pared 3 bases from V and 4 bases from J, leaving 11 bases between. Germline lookup yields CDR1 DFQATT and CDR2 SNEGSKA (reference sequence). CDR3 sequence reads: CSARLTVADTQYF. CDR3 coding DNA: TGCAGTGCTAGGTTGACAGTGGCAGATACGCAGTATTTT.

The chain has TRBV7-2 and TRBJ1-1; no reliable D call. The V and J ends lost 2 bases and 5 bases respectively, with 6 bases between them. The CDR3 covers 12 residues. In germline, CDR1 is SGHTA, CDR2 FQGNSA. Written as DNA, the CDR3 is TGTGCCAGCAGCTTACCTTTGACTGAAGCTTTCTTT. This sequence encodes CASSLPLTEAFF. The whole variable domain, remainder taken from reference TRBV7-2 and TRBJ1-1, is GAGVSQSPSNKVTEKGKDVELRCDPISGHTALYWYRQSLGQGLEFLIYFQGNSAPDKSGLPSDRFSAERTGGSVSTLTIQRTQQEDSAVYLCASSLPLTEAFFGQGTRLTVV.

This clonotype was observed many times. This chain joins TRBV11-1 and TRBJ2-5; no reliable D call. The CDR3 sequence is 15 residues long. The germline V gene has CDR1 SGHAT and CDR2 FQDESV (reference sequence). Trimming stripped 5 bases from V and 1 base from J, with 14 bases between. The CDR3, as DNA: TGTGCCAGCAGCCCTAGTGGCTATCGCCAAGAGACCCAGTACTTC. Its protein product is CASSPSGYRQETQYF.